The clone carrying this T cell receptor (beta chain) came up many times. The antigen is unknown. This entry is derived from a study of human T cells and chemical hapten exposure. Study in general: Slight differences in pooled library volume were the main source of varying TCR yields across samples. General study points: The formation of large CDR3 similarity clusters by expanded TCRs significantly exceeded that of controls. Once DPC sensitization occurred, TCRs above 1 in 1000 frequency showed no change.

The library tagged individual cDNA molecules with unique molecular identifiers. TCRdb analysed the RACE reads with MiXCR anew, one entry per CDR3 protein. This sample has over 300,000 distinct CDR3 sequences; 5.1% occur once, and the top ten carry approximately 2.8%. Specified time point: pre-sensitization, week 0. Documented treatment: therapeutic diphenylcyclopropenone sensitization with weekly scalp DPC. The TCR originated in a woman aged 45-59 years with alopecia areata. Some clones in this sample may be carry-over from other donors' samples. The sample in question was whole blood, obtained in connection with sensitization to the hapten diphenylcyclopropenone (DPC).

The CDR3 region has the DNA TGTGCCAGCAGCCAAGCCATCGGACTAGCGGCCTACGAGCAGTACTTC. Translated, it gives CASSQAIGLAAYEQYF. This chain uses TRBV4-2 with TRBJ2-7, with 10 bases matching TRBD2. The trim removed 1 base at V and 2 bases at J, leaving 5 bases unmatched. The CDR3 has 16 residues. CDR1 is LGHNA, CDR2 YNFKEQ, per germline.